A selection of T cell receptor beta chains follows, all from one sample in a study of blood T cells in healthy people across ages. MiXCR, run by TCRdb on the 5' RACE reads, gives a single entry per CDR3 protein. This sample carries roughly 1.7 million distinct CDR3 sequences, about 35% of them seen once, and the ten largest clones take about 10%. Sequencing was carried out using blood. These receptors all come from a woman aged 25-40 years in good health. CDR3s include the opening cysteine and the closing phenylalanine or tryptophan. Each record gives: V gene, clone size, J gene, D gene, CDR3 protein, CDR3 DNA. D genes are given only for firm matches. Size is omitted from some rows. Given values are once, few, many or a class for expanded clones.

V gene: TRBV7-7
clone size: -
J gene: TRBJ2-3
D gene: TRBD2
CDR3 protein: CASSLAGPWAAGGFPTQYF
CDR3 DNA: TGTGCCAGCAGCTTAGCGGGGCCTTGGGCGGCGGGGGGGTTTCCTACGCAGTATTTT

V gene: TRBV14
clone size: few
J gene: TRBJ2-5
D gene: -
CDR3 protein: CASSENRVKQYF
CDR3 DNA: TGTGCCAGCAGCGAAAATAGAGTGAAGCAGTACTTC

V gene: TRBV24-1
clone size: -
J gene: TRBJ1-5
D gene: TRBD1
CDR3 protein: CATSDSDRGDNQPQHF
CDR3 DNA: TGTGCCACCAGTGACTCGGACAGGGGGGACAATCAGCCCCAGCATTTT

V gene: TRBV4-2
clone size: -
J gene: TRBJ2-3
D gene: TRBD2
CDR3 protein: CASSQVLAGGSTDTQYF
CDR3 DNA: TGTGCCAGCAGCCAAGTACTAGCGGGGGGGTCCACAGATACGCAGTATTTT

V gene: TRBV6-1
clone size: few
J gene: TRBJ2-5
D gene: -
CDR3 protein: CASSRAGAETQYF
CDR3 DNA: TGTGCCAGCAGCCGGGCGGGGGCAGAGACCCAGTACTTC

V gene: TRBV7-9
clone size: -
J gene: TRBJ2-3
D gene: -
CDR3 protein: CASSLPTDPDTQYF
CDR3 DNA: TGTGCCAGCAGCTTACCAACCGACCCAGATACGCAGTATTTT

V gene: TRBV5-1
clone size: -
J gene: TRBJ2-2
D gene: TRBD2
CDR3 protein: CASSRDGGRAVGELFF
CDR3 DNA: TGCGCCAGCAGCCGGGACGGCGGGAGGGCCGTCGGGGAGCTGTTTTTT

V gene: TRBV7-2
clone size: few
J gene: TRBJ1-2
D gene: -
CDR3 protein: CASSPGLRSNYGYTF
CDR3 DNA: TGTGCCAGCAGCCCGGGTCTCCGTTCTAACTATGGCTACACCTTC

V gene: TRBV4-2
clone size: -
J gene: TRBJ2-3
D gene: -
CDR3 protein: CASSQEAADTQYF
CDR3 DNA: TGTGCCAGCAGCCAAGAAGCCGCAGATACGCAGTATTTT

V gene: TRBV2
clone size: -
J gene: TRBJ2-1
D gene: -
CDR3 protein: CASSELTRSNEQFF
CDR3 DNA: TGTGCCAGCAGTGAATTGACGAGGTCCAATGAGCAGTTCTTC

V gene: TRBV5-1
clone size: many
J gene: TRBJ2-7
D gene: -
CDR3 protein: CASSPRDPPYEQYF
CDR3 DNA: TGCGCCAGCAGCCCAAGGGACCCACCCTACGAGCAGTACTTC

V gene: TRBV6-2/TRBV6-3
clone size: -
J gene: TRBJ2-7
D gene: -
CDR3 protein: CASRHTRTPYEQYF
CDR3 DNA: TGTGCCAGCAGACACACCAGGACCCCCTACGAGCAGTACTTC

V gene: TRBV12-3/TRBV12-4
clone size: -
J gene: TRBJ2-7
D gene: TRBD2
CDR3 protein: CASSRAGGPSYEQYF
CDR3 DNA: TGTGCCAGCAGTCGAGCGGGAGGGCCCTCCTACGAGCAGTACTTC

V gene: TRBV7-2
clone size: few
J gene: TRBJ2-7
D gene: TRBD2
CDR3 protein: CASSLVGTSGNAEQYF
CDR3 DNA: TGTGCCAGCAGCTTAGTGGGGACTAGCGGGAATGCCGAGCAGTACTTC

V gene: TRBV27
clone size: -
J gene: TRBJ1-6
D gene: TRBD1
CDR3 protein: CASSRTGLDSPLHF
CDR3 DNA: TGTGCCAGCAGTCGGACAGGGTTGGATTCACCCCTCCACTTT

V gene: TRBV27
clone size: -
J gene: TRBJ2-7
D gene: TRBD1
CDR3 protein: CASSLSFQGAYEQYF
CDR3 DNA: TGTGCCAGCAGTTTATCTTTCCAGGGGGCTTACGAGCAGTACTTC

V gene: TRBV5-1
clone size: -
J gene: TRBJ2-5
D gene: TRBD1
CDR3 protein: CASVRTGGNEQYF
CDR3 DNA: TGCGCCAGCGTCCGGACAGGGGGCAATGAGCAGTACTTC

V gene: TRBV6-1
clone size: -
J gene: TRBJ2-1
D gene: -
CDR3 protein: CASSSGPGSEQFF
CDR3 DNA: TGTGCCAGCAGCTCCGGGCCTGGCAGTGAGCAGTTCTTC

V gene: TRBV10-2
clone size: -
J gene: TRBJ2-5
D gene: -
CDR3 protein: CASGAPQETQYF
CDR3 DNA: TGCGCCAGCGGGGCTCCTCAAGAGACCCAGTACTTC

V gene: TRBV20-1
clone size: few
J gene: TRBJ2-7
D gene: -
CDR3 protein: CGKRAATTYEQYF
CDR3 DNA: TGCGGAAAGAGGGCAGCTACAACCTACGAGCAGTACTTC

V gene: TRBV2
clone size: -
J gene: TRBJ2-5
D gene: TRBD2
CDR3 protein: CASSAPGLAGGGQYF
CDR3 DNA: TGTGCCAGCAGTGCGCCGGGACTAGCGGGAGGAGGGCAGTACTTC

V gene: TRBV5-6
clone size: -
J gene: TRBJ2-5
D gene: -
CDR3 protein: CASSSDSSETQYF
CDR3 DNA: TGTGCCAGCAGCTCAGACAGTAGCGAGACCCAGTACTTC

V gene: TRBV11-2
clone size: -
J gene: TRBJ2-3
D gene: -
CDR3 protein: CASSLLLAPSTDTQYF
CDR3 DNA: TGTGCCAGCAGCTTACTCCTAGCGCCCAGCACAGATACGCAGTATTTT

V gene: TRBV6-1
clone size: -
J gene: TRBJ2-3
D gene: -
CDR3 protein: CASRRDQRGWETDTQYF
CDR3 DNA: TGTGCCAGCAGACGAGACCAAAGGGGCTGGGAAACAGATACGCAGTATTTT

V gene: TRBV7-9
clone size: few
J gene: TRBJ2-4
D gene: -
CDR3 protein: CASSPTTWDAKNIQYF
CDR3 DNA: TGTGCCAGCAGCCCCACGACCTGGGATGCCAAAAACATTCAGTACTTC

V gene: TRBV6-2/TRBV6-3
clone size: -
J gene: TRBJ2-1
D gene: TRBD2
CDR3 protein: CASSYGTSGYNEQFF
CDR3 DNA: TGTGCCAGCAGTTACGGGACTAGCGGATACAATGAGCAGTTCTTC

V gene: TRBV2
clone size: -
J gene: TRBJ1-1
D gene: -
CDR3 protein: CASSEEQGTNTEAFF
CDR3 DNA: TGTGCCAGCAGTGAAGAGCAGGGGACGAACACTGAAGCTTTCTTT

V gene: TRBV15
clone size: few
J gene: TRBJ1-1
D gene: -
CDR3 protein: CATSRDSLKEGTDTEAFF
CDR3 DNA: TGTGCCACCAGCAGAGATTCGCTAAAGGAGGGGACGGACACTGAAGCTTTCTTT

V gene: TRBV30
clone size: once
J gene: TRBJ2-2
D gene: TRBD2
CDR3 protein: CASPPPLAGDTGELFF
CDR3 DNA: TGTGCCTCCCCGCCCCCCCTAGCGGGAGACACCGGGGAGCTGTTTTTT

V gene: TRBV10-3
clone size: few
J gene: TRBJ2-3
D gene: TRBD2
CDR3 protein: CASRTSGPTDTQYF
CDR3 DNA: TGTGCCTCCCGGACTAGCGGCCCCACAGATACGCAGTATTTT

V gene: TRBV20-1
clone size: few
J gene: TRBJ1-2
D gene: -
CDR3 protein: CSARDERNNYGYTF
CDR3 DNA: TGCAGTGCTAGAGATGAACGCAACAACTATGGCTACACCTTC

V gene: TRBV6-2/TRBV6-3
clone size: many
J gene: TRBJ2-3
D gene: TRBD2
CDR3 protein: CASSYPTSGGSTDTQYF
CDR3 DNA: TGTGCCAGCAGTTACCCCACTAGCGGGGGGAGCACAGATACGCAGTATTTT

V gene: TRBV27
clone size: few
J gene: TRBJ2-1
D gene: -
CDR3 protein: CASRPKYNEQFF
CDR3 DNA: TGTGCCAGCAGACCCAAATACAATGAGCAGTTCTTC

V gene: TRBV7-8
clone size: few
J gene: TRBJ2-7
D gene: -
CDR3 protein: CASSPRVAALTYEQYF
CDR3 DNA: TGTGCCAGCAGCCCCAGGGTCGCCGCCCTCACCTACGAGCAGTACTTC

V gene: TRBV27
clone size: -
J gene: TRBJ1-4
D gene: TRBD1
CDR3 protein: CASSLISGTEDEKLFF
CDR3 DNA: TGTGCCAGCAGTCTCATTTCCGGGACAGAGGATGAAAAACTGTTTTTT

V gene: TRBV2
clone size: -
J gene: TRBJ2-1
D gene: TRBD1
CDR3 protein: CASSEVGTVYNEQFF
CDR3 DNA: TGTGCCAGCAGTGAAGTGGGGACAGTCTACAATGAGCAGTTCTTC

V gene: TRBV7-9
clone size: -
J gene: TRBJ1-1
D gene: -
CDR3 protein: CASSFSGQTVPSEAFF
CDR3 DNA: TGTGCCAGCAGCTTTTCCGGACAGACAGTCCCCAGTGAAGCTTTCTTT

V gene: TRBV7-2
clone size: -
J gene: TRBJ2-1
D gene: -
CDR3 protein: CASSFIPEGLHNEQFF
CDR3 DNA: TGTGCCAGCAGCTTCATCCCAGAAGGACTACACAATGAGCAGTTCTTC

V gene: TRBV12-3/TRBV12-4
clone size: -
J gene: TRBJ2-5
D gene: TRBD2
CDR3 protein: CASSLYGRREETQYF
CDR3 DNA: TGTGCCAGCAGTTTATACGGGAGGCGGGAAGAGACCCAGTACTTC

V gene: TRBV2
clone size: -
J gene: TRBJ2-1
D gene: TRBD1
CDR3 protein: CASRATGTGYNVQFF
CDR3 DNA: TGTGCCAGCAGGGCCACCGGGACAGGCTACAATGTGCAGTTCTTC

V gene: TRBV3-1
clone size: -
J gene: TRBJ2-1
D gene: TRBD2
CDR3 protein: CASTTGTSGFGEQFF
CDR3 DNA: TGTGCCAGCACTACCGGGACTAGCGGTTTTGGGGAGCAGTTCTTC

V gene: TRBV6-2/TRBV6-3
clone size: -
J gene: TRBJ1-2
D gene: -
CDR3 protein: CASSPDSHYGYTF
CDR3 DNA: TGTGCCAGCAGCCCCGACAGCCACTATGGCTACACCTTC

V gene: TRBV20-1
clone size: -
J gene: TRBJ2-7
D gene: TRBD2
CDR3 protein: CSARTHTLAGGTTSYEQYF
CDR3 DNA: TGCAGTGCTAGGACTCACACACTAGCGGGAGGGACAACCTCCTACGAGCAGTACTTC

V gene: TRBV9
clone size: -
J gene: TRBJ1-6
D gene: -
CDR3 protein: CASSPGGSMSPLHF
CDR3 DNA: TGTGCCAGCAGCCCGGGGGGTTCTATGTCACCCCTCCACTTT

V gene: TRBV4-1
clone size: -
J gene: TRBJ2-3
D gene: -
CDR3 protein: CASSQVPLANVGTDTQYF
CDR3 DNA: TGCGCCAGCAGCCAGGTTCCGTTAGCGAACGTAGGCACAGATACGCAGTATTTT

V gene: TRBV3-1
clone size: once
J gene: TRBJ1-2
D gene: TRBD1
CDR3 protein: CASSQAGDRAGGYTF
CDR3 DNA: TGTGCCAGCAGCCAAGCGGGGGACAGGGCAGGAGGCTACACCTTC

V gene: TRBV6-2/TRBV6-3
clone size: -
J gene: TRBJ2-1
D gene: -
CDR3 protein: CASISGRFGGGPEQFF
CDR3 DNA: TGTGCCAGCATCTCAGGGAGGTTTGGAGGGGGCCCTGAGCAGTTCTTC

V gene: TRBV12-3/TRBV12-4
clone size: -
J gene: TRBJ1-1
D gene: TRBD1
CDR3 protein: CASSSDRGLPLNTEAFF
CDR3 DNA: TGTGCCAGCAGTTCGGACAGGGGGCTTCCCTTGAACACTGAAGCTTTCTTT

V gene: TRBV28
clone size: few
J gene: TRBJ2-1
D gene: -
CDR3 protein: CASSFLLQGEYYNEQFF
CDR3 DNA: TGTGCCAGCAGCTTTTTACTACAGGGCGAGTACTACAATGAGCAGTTCTTC

V gene: TRBV6-1
clone size: few
J gene: TRBJ2-7
D gene: TRBD2
CDR3 protein: CASTGGVAGAGEQYF
CDR3 DNA: TGTGCCAGCACGGGAGGGGTAGCGGGAGCAGGGGAGCAGTACTTC

V gene: TRBV4-1
clone size: few
J gene: TRBJ2-7
D gene: -
CDR3 protein: CASSQVTSEQYF
CDR3 DNA: TGCGCCAGCAGCCAAGTGACGTCCGAGCAGTACTTC

V gene: TRBV27
clone size: -
J gene: TRBJ2-7
D gene: -
CDR3 protein: CASSLGGPAYEQYF
CDR3 DNA: TGTGCCAGCAGTTTAGGCGGGCCGGCGTACGAGCAGTACTTC

V gene: TRBV29-1
clone size: -
J gene: TRBJ1-2
D gene: -
CDR3 protein: CSGWDGNHGYTF
CDR3 DNA: TGCAGCGGGTGGGACGGGAACCATGGCTACACCTTC

V gene: TRBV3-1
clone size: -
J gene: TRBJ1-2
D gene: TRBD1
CDR3 protein: CASRPLSEAGGKGGYTF
CDR3 DNA: TGTGCCAGCAGACCATTATCAGAGGCAGGGGGAAAAGGTGGCTACACCTTC

V gene: TRBV5-8
clone size: -
J gene: TRBJ2-3
D gene: TRBD1
CDR3 protein: CASSQRQGGGSDTQYF
CDR3 DNA: TGTGCCAGCAGCCAGAGACAGGGCGGAGGCTCCGATACGCAGTATTTT

V gene: TRBV20-1
clone size: few
J gene: TRBJ1-4
D gene: -
CDR3 protein: CSARAGGRNLANEKLFF
CDR3 DNA: TGCAGTGCTAGAGCAGGTGGACGGAACCTGGCTAATGAAAAACTGTTTTTT

V gene: TRBV6-1
clone size: -
J gene: TRBJ2-1
D gene: -
CDR3 protein: CASRPLALSSYNEQFF
CDR3 DNA: TGTGCCAGCAGGCCGTTGGCTCTCAGCTCCTACAATGAGCAGTTCTTC